Presented here are 32 T cell receptor beta chains from one specimen sequenced in a study of shared T cell receptors in the human thymus. The protocol was immunoSEQ multiplex PCR, while the TCRdb copy is restricted to in-frame clones and leaves out a portion. This sample carries more than 550,000 clones, roughly 86% of them seen once, and the ten largest clones take roughly 0.0089%. The same specimen was also included in a second study, on human thymus T cells.

Sequenced material: thymocytes. These receptors were taken from a boy less than two years old with a congenital heart defect.

The chain combines TRBV5-1 with TRBJ2-7; D perhaps matches TRBD1 (5 bases). Deletions cut 4 bases from V and 4 bases from J, with 15 bases between. The CDR3 contains 14 residues. Germline-derived CDR1 and CDR2 are SGHRS and YFSETQ. The CDR3 here is CASSVDMSPYEQYF. The DNA of the CDR3 is TGCGCCAGCAGCGTGGACATGTCCCCTTACGAGCAGTACTTC.

The J gene is TRBJ2-1, the V gene TRBV4-3; no firm D call. The ends were cut back, 4 bases at V and 0 bases at J, with 13 bases in the middle. The CDR3 is 16 amino acids. The germline CDR1 and CDR2 sequences are LGHNA and YSLEER. The CDR3: CASSRGSLFSYNEQFF. CDR3 sequence (DNA): TGCGCCAGCAGCCGCGGTAGCTTGTTCTCCTACAATGAGCAGTTCTTC.

About this clone itself: Additional DNA sequences in this sample encode the identical CDR3. V and J are TRBV28 and TRBJ2-1, with D unclear. V lost 4 bases, J lost 4 bases, and 5 bases lay in between. Germline CDR1 MDHEN, CDR2 SYDVKM. This CDR3 is 12 amino acids long. CDR3 sequence (DNA): TGTGCCAGCAGTTCACAGTACAATGAGCAGTTCTTC. Encoded protein: CASSSQYNEQFF.

The chain couples TRBV4-3 to TRBJ2-2, with TRBD2 as a possible D gene (6 bases). V dropped 0 bases and J dropped 5 bases, with 28 bases sitting between them. From germline, CDR1 is LGHNA and CDR2 YSLEER. The CDR3 covers 21 residues. CDR3 sequence reads: CASSQDRAGEVRDKNTGELFF. CDR3 sequence (DNA): TGCGCCAGCAGCCAAGATAGAGCGGGTGAAGTTCGGGATAAGAATACCGGGGAGCTGTTTTTT.

This chain links TRBV6-5 with TRBJ1-2; D is unclear. V lost 2 bases and J lost 0, with 4 bases in between. Germline lookup yields CDR1 MNHEY and CDR2 SVGAGI. The CDR3 extends over 13 amino acids. The DNA of the CDR3 is TGTGCCAGCAGTTACGCGGCTAACTATGGCTACACCTTC. Protein product: CASSYAANYGYTF.

CDR3 residues: CTSSQDRELNQPQHF. In DNA form, the CDR3 reads TGCACCAGCAGCCAAGACAGGGAATTAAATCAGCCCCAGCATTTT. The rearrangement links TRBV1 to TRBJ1-5; TRBD1 is taken as the D call from the table, unchecked against the DNA. TRBV1 counts as a pseudogene. This CDR3 comprises 15 residues.

The chain links TRBV6-1 to TRBJ1-5, with a tentative D call TRBD1 (5 bases). Germline V gene data show CDR1 as MNHNS and CDR2 as SASEGT. The V end was cut by 0 bases, the J end by 0 bases, with 15 bases between. CDR3 length: 18 amino acids. CDR3 coding DNA: TGTGCCAGCAGTGAAGCATTATCAGGGAATCTTAGCAATCAGCCCCAGCATTTT. Amino acids: CASSEALSGNLSNQPQHF.

J is TRBJ1-5 and V is TRBV28, with TRBD1 identical over 10 bases. Germline lookup yields CDR1 MDHEN and CDR2 SYDVKM. Trimming cost V 5 bases and J 6 bases; bases outside gene matches: 7. The CDR3 extends over 15 amino acids. For the CDR3, the DNA is TGTGCCAGCAGTGTCTCCGGGACAGGGGTTCAGCCCCAGCATTTT. It is translated as CASSVSGTGVQPQHF. The full variable domain, its missing parts supplied by reference TRBV28 and TRBJ1-5, is DVKVTQSSRYLVKRTGEKVFLECVQDMDHENMFWYRQDPGLGLRLIYFSYDVKMKEKGDIPEGYSVSREKKERFSLILESASTNQTSMYLCASSVSGTGVQPQHFGDGTRLSIL.

The chain combines TRBV27 with TRBJ2-2, with 7 bases matching TRBD1. The CDR3 is 17 residues long. The ends lost 5 bases at V and 1 base at J; junction bases unmatched: 10. Germline values: CDR1 MNHEY, CDR2 SMNVEV (reference sequence). The CDR3 here is CASSPGPRDRNTGELFF. The CDR3 DNA follows: TGTGCCAGCAGTCCCGGACCCCGGGACAGGAACACCGGGGAGCTGTTTTTT.

This chain uses TRBV5-6 with TRBJ2-1; tentatively, D is TRBD1 (5 bases). The length of the CDR3 is 18 residues. Germline assignment: CDR1 SGHDT and CDR2 YYEEEE. Trimming shortened V by 6 bases and J by 1 base, and 23 bases separated the two germline ends. The CDR3 spells CASTGRNLGDRSYNEQFF. DNA of the CDR3: TGTGCCAGCACCGGAAGGAATTTAGGGGATAGGTCCTACAATGAGCAGTTCTTC.

The rearrangement uses TRBV4-1 and TRBJ2-7; 14 nucleotides match TRBD2. CDR1 and CDR2 from the germline V gene are MGHRA and YSYEKL. V gave up 1 base and J gave up 2 bases; unmatched junction bases: 7. This CDR3 region has 18 residues. The CDR3 sequence is CASSQAPMTSGRAYEQYF. DNA for the CDR3: TGCGCCAGCAGCCAAGCCCCAATGACTAGCGGGAGGGCCTACGAGCAGTACTTC.

The genes are TRBV28 and TRBJ2-7; D gene ambiguous. The V and J ends lost 4 bases and 0 bases respectively, with 10 bases between them. Germline V lookup: CDR1 MDHEN, CDR2 SYDVKM. The CDR3 runs to 14 residues. The CDR3 DNA follows: TGTGCCAGCAGTTCCCACCCGGGCTCCTACGAGCAGTACTTC. It is translated as CASSSHPGSYEQYF.

The chain combines TRBV27 with TRBJ1-5; D remains ambiguous. Germline loops: CDR1 MNHEY, CDR2 SMNVEV (reference sequence). This CDR3 spans 13 amino acids. Deletions cut 3 bases from V and 7 bases from J, with 10 bases between. CDR3 nucleotides: TGTGCCAGCAGTTTCGGCGGTGGACAGCCCCAGCATTTT. It specifies CASSFGGGQPQHF.

The chain carries TRBV4-1 and TRBJ1-6, with 8 bases matching TRBD1. With 0 bases clipped from V and 10 bases from J, the junction kept 8 bases outside the gene matches. The CDR3 extends over 16 amino acids. CDR1 is MGHRA, CDR2 YSYEKL, per germline. This CDR3 reads CASSQESTTGGSPLHF. The CDR3 nucleotides are TGCGCCAGCAGCCAAGAATCCACCACAGGGGGGTCACCCCTCCACTTT.

This rearrangement joins TRBV10-1 to TRBJ1-1, with D possibly being TRBD1 (6 bases). V lost 0 bases, J lost 1 base, and 18 bases lay in between. Per germline, CDR1 WNHNN and CDR2 SYGVQD (reference sequence). This CDR3 comprises 18 residues. As DNA, the CDR3 is TGCGCCAGCAGTGAGTCATGGACAGCCCACCCGACGAACACTGAAGCTTTCTTT. Its protein product is CASSESWTAHPTNTEAFF.

The chain carries TRBV15 and TRBJ2-1; the D gene is possibly TRBD2 (5 bases). The ends were cut back, 6 bases at V and 3 bases at J, with 12 bases in the middle. The CDR3 contains 14 residues. Germline loops: CDR1 LNHNV, CDR2 YYDKDF (reference sequence). The CDR3 DNA sequence: TGTGCCACCAGAACTAGTCTTGTCTACAATGAGCAGTTCTTC. As protein: CATRTSLVYNEQFF.

V and J are TRBV29-1 and TRBJ1-4; possible D gene TRBD1, 6 bases. Between the trimmed V and J ends, which lost 6 bases and 3 bases, there was a span of 14 bases. This CDR3 region has 14 residues. The V gene's germline CDR1 is SQVTM and CDR2 ANQGSEA. The CDR3 DNA reads TGCAGCGTCGCAGACAGGACCGCTAATGAAAAACTGTTTTTT. It specifies CSVADRTANEKLFF.

V gene TRBV4-3 combines with J gene TRBJ1-4, with 7 bases identical to TRBD1. Trimming cost V 1 base and J 8 bases; bases outside gene matches: 13. The CDR3 contains 17 residues. Germline V gene lookup returns CDR1 LGHNA and CDR2 YSLEER. The CDR3 loop reads CASSQAGTVIIKEKLFF. CDR3 nucleotide sequence: TGCGCCAGCAGCCAAGCGGGGACAGTAATAATAAAGGAAAAACTGTTTTTT.

The V and J genes are TRBV11-3 and TRBJ1-1; tentatively, D is TRBD1 (5 bases). CDR3 length equals 13 residues. Germline V lookup: CDR1 SGHNT, CDR2 YENEEA. V was pared by 8 bases and J by 1 base, with 11 bases between. CDR3 nucleotide sequence: TGTGCCAGCCGCGGGACGGCGAACACTGAAGCTTTCTTT. It specifies CASRGTANTEAFF. The full variable domain, rest sourced from reference TRBV11-3 and TRBJ1-1, is EAGVVQSPRYKIIEKKQPVAFWCNPISGHNTLYWYLQNLGQGPELLIRYENEEAVDDSQLPKDRFSAERLKGVDSTLKIQPAELGDSAVYLCASRGTANTEAFFGQGTRLTVV.

There are a few counts of this clone. The chain combines TRBV14 with TRBJ1-5; no clear D gene. From germline, CDR1 is SGHDN and CDR2 FVKESK. Trimming pared 4 bases from V and 2 bases from J, leaving 6 bases between. This CDR3 spans 13 amino acids. CDR3 protein: CASSPPGNQPQHF. As DNA, the CDR3 is TGTGCCAGCAGCCCCCCGGGCAATCAGCCCCAGCATTTT.

J is TRBJ2-7 and V is TRBV5-6; 9 bases are a match to TRBD1. In germline, CDR1 is SGHDT, CDR2 YYEEEE. This CDR3 region has 16 residues. The ends lost 2 bases at V and 6 bases at J; junction bases unmatched: 12. DNA for the CDR3: TGTGCCAGCAGCTTAGGGGCACAGGGGGCGTTGTCCGAGCAGTACTTC. It specifies CASSLGAQGALSEQYF.

The CDR3 DNA follows: TGTGCCAGCAGTTTATCGGAGGGTGCCTATGGCTACACCTTC. This codes for CASSLSEGAYGYTF. This sequence joins TRBV27 and TRBJ1-2, with D hard to call. V was clipped by 0 bases and J by 4 bases, with 9 bases between them. In germline, CDR1 is MNHEY, CDR2 SMNVEV (reference sequence). The CDR3 loop spans 14 amino acids.

J is TRBJ1-1 and V is TRBV4-2, with D possibly being TRBD1 (6 bases). This CDR3 comprises 18 residues. Between the trimmed V and J ends, which lost 1 base and 2 bases, there was a span of 20 bases. Germline V gene lookup returns CDR1 LGHNA and CDR2 YNFKEQ. Here the CDR3 DNA reads TGTGCCAGCAGCCAAGGTCAAGGGATTACAGGGTATAACACTGAAGCTTTCTTT. This encodes CASSQGQGITGYNTEAFF.

This chain joins TRBV6-1 and TRBJ2-7; D is possibly TRBD2 (5 bases). Germline V CDR1 and CDR2: MNHNS, SASEGT. Between the trimmed V and J ends, which lost 2 bases and 0 bases, there was a span of 17 bases. There are 17 residues in the CDR3. The DNA for the CDR3 is TGTGCCAGCAGTGAAAGGGATGATACCGGGAACTCCTACGAGCAGTACTTC. Translating gives CASSERDDTGNSYEQYF.

The gene calls are TRBV28 and TRBJ1-2; D is perhaps TRBD1 (6 bases). V was pared by 9 bases and J by 3 bases, with 14 bases between. Looked up from germline, CDR1 is MDHEN and CDR2 is SYDVKM. The CDR3 is 13 residues long. Here the CDR3 DNA reads TGTGCCAGTTTCAGGGGTTGGGACTATGGCTACACCTTC. As protein: CASFRGWDYGYTF.

This clone was counted only a few times. The chain carries TRBV12-5 and TRBJ1-3, with D tentatively TRBD1 (6 bases). V lost 0 bases to trimming and J lost 0 bases, with 15 bases between them. In germline, CDR1 is LGHNT, CDR2 FRNRAP. The CDR3 is 18 amino acids. The CDR3, as DNA: TGTGCTAGTGGTTTGGTACAAGACAGGTGGCCCTCTGGAAACACCATATATTTT. This sequence encodes CASGLVQDRWPSGNTIYF.

The genes are TRBV6-5 and TRBJ2-7; weak D call: TRBD2 (5 bases). The germline gives CDR1 MNHEY, CDR2 SVGAGI. The CDR3 covers 16 residues. V gave up 0 bases and J gave up 2 bases, with 14 bases separating them. The CDR3 DNA reads as TGTGCCAGCAGTTACTCGATTGAGTGGGAGCCCTACGAGCAGTACTTC. It encodes CASSYSIEWEPYEQYF.

V is TRBV9 and J is TRBJ2-7; 10 bases fit TRBD2. The CDR3 runs to 19 residues. V lost 0 bases and J lost 4; bases outside the gene matches: 16. Germline-derived CDR1 and CDR2 are SGDLS and YYNGEE. The CDR3 sequence: CASSVGASGSGRPLYEQYF. Here the CDR3 DNA reads TGTGCCAGCAGCGTAGGGGCTAGCGGGAGTGGGCGACCCCTGTACGAGCAGTACTTC.

This clone appeared a single time. The gene calls are TRBV4-3 and TRBJ2-7; 7 bases agree with TRBD2. Germline V gene data show CDR1 as LGHNA and CDR2 as YSLEER. The ends lost 1 base at V and 3 bases at J; junction bases unmatched: 6. The CDR3 has 15 amino acids. CDR3 sequence reads: CASSQGTRSNYEQYF. CDR3 nucleotide sequence: TGCGCCAGCAGCCAAGGGACTAGATCGAACTACGAGCAGTACTTC.

This chain links TRBV27 with TRBJ2-1, with 7 bases aligning to TRBD1. Trimming cost V 5 bases and J 3 bases; bases outside gene matches: 10. There are 16 residues in the CDR3. Per germline, CDR1 MNHEY and CDR2 SMNVEV (reference sequence). This CDR3 reads CASSPRTGPIYNEQFF. CDR3 DNA: TGTGCCAGCAGTCCCCGGACAGGACCGATCTACAATGAGCAGTTCTTC.

The chain joins TRBV4-3 to TRBJ2-7; 8 bases map to TRBD2. The CDR3 is 21 amino acids. The germline gives CDR1 LGHNA, CDR2 YSLEER. J gave up 3 bases and V 3 bases, and 25 bases lay outside the gene matches. The DNA for the CDR3 is TGCGCCAGCAGCCAGGCTATCCAGCGGGAGCAGCCTAATAGTTCTCTCTACGAGCAGTACTTC. It specifies CASSQAIQREQPNSSLYEQYF.

The J gene is TRBJ1-1, the V gene TRBV19, with D perhaps matching TRBD1 (5 bases). Germline V gene lookup returns CDR1 LNHDA and CDR2 SQIVND (reference sequence). V lost 5 bases and J 3 bases, leaving 19 bases between the germline ends. CDR3 length: 16 residues. The CDR3 DNA reads TGTGCCAGTAGTCCATCCTCCGGACACCCGGACACTGAAGCTTTCTTT. It specifies CASSPSSGHPDTEAFF.